Listed below are T cell receptor beta chains from one sample, sequenced in a study of beta chain features in type 1 diabetes. The method was immunoSEQ multiplex PCR; TCRdb's version includes in-frame clones alone and lacks a portion of them. Counted here are approximately 160,000 clones, 10% occurring once; the ten biggest clones make up approximately 0.5%. Material: central memory CD4+ T cells from blood. Receptor source: a man in his thirties or forties with type 1 diabetes. The CDR3 runs from the conserved cysteine through the conserved F or W. The D gene is left open where the match is weak. Where a row states a size, it is once, few, many or the class of an expanded clone; other rows omit it.

size,J,V,D,DNA,CDR3
.,TRBJ2-1,TRBV29-1,TRBD2,TGCAGCGGAGCGGGGAACCTCAATGAGCAGTTCTTC,CSGAGNLNEQFF
few,TRBJ2-7,TRBV5-1,.,TGCGCCAGCAGCGGTTTCGGGAGTAACGAGCAGTACTTC,CASSGFGSNEQYF
few,TRBJ2-5,TRBV7-6,TRBD1,TGTGCCAGCAGCTTGGGACAGTGGGGCCAGACCCAGTACTTC,CASSLGQWGQTQYF
.,TRBJ2-7,TRBV5-1,TRBD2,TGCGCCAGCACCCACGGGCTAGCGGGAGTCTCCGAGCAGTACTTC,CASTHGLAGVSEQYF
.,TRBJ2-7,TRBV5-1,TRBD2,TGCGCCAGCAGCCGGTCAGCGGGAGGCCTCTCCTACGAGCAGTACTTC,CASSRSAGGLSYEQYF
.,TRBJ2-1,TRBV14,TRBD1,TGTGCCAGCAGGACAGGGCTTCTTGATGAGCAGTTCTTC,CASRTGLLDEQFF
.,TRBJ2-1,TRBV15,TRBD2,TGTGCCACCAGCAGATTAACTAGCGGGTACAATGAGCAGTTCTTC,CATSRLTSGYNEQFF
.,TRBJ2-7,TRBV28,TRBD2,TGTGCCAGCAGGGGACTAGCGGGGAACCTACGACAGTACTTC,CASRGLAGNLRQYF
few,TRBJ1-5,TRBV30,.,TGTGCCTGGAGCGAGGGATTCCAGGGGAATCAGCCCCAGCATTTT,CAWSEGFQGNQPQHF
.,TRBJ1-4,TRBV11-2,.,TGTGCCAGCAGCTTACAGACCAGTCGGGATGAAAAACTGTTTTTT,CASSLQTSRDEKLFF
.,TRBJ2-5,TRBV5-6,.,TGTGCCAGCAGCCGCCAAGAGACCCAGTACTTC,CASSRQETQYF
few,TRBJ1-2,TRBV19,.,TGTGCCAGTAGTGCGATGAGAGCTAACTATGGCTACACCTTC,CASSAMRANYGYTF
few,TRBJ1-5,TRBV7-2,.,TGTGCCAGCAGCGGGGAGCGAGGGCAGCCCCAGCATTTT,CASSGERGQPQHF
few,TRBJ1-1,TRBV5-1,.,TGCGCCAGCGGCCAGGGTACTGCGAACACTGAAGCTTTCTTT,CASGQGTANTEAFF
.,TRBJ2-7,TRBV28,TRBD1,TGTGCCAGCGTACAGGGGGCCTCCTACGAGCAGTACTTC,CASVQGASYEQYF
few,TRBJ2-1,TRBV30,.,TGTGCCTGGGGCGGGTCTAGCTGGTACAATGAGCAGTTCTTC,CAWGGSSWYNEQFF
.,TRBJ2-3,TRBV7-2,TRBD2,TGTGCCAGCAGCCCCCCCGATCGACGGGGGGGAGATACGCAGTATTTT,CASSPPDRRGGDTQYF
few,TRBJ2-5,TRBV5-4,.,TGTGCCAGCAGATCGGACTTCCAAGAGACCCAGTACTTC,CASRSDFQETQYF